This T cell receptor beta chain was captured by sequencing in a study of graft-versus-host responses after intestinal transplantation. Germline V gene data show CDR1 as DFQATT and CDR2 as SNEGSKA (reference sequence). This CDR3 contains 10 residues. V lost 6 bases and J lost 5, with 7 bases in between. Regarding this clone: Its target is unknown.

Assay: immunoSEQ multiplex PCR; the TCRdb copy retains only in-frame clones and omits some. The repertoire holds about 81,000 clones, with around 90% as singletons. Here the sequenced sample was unstimulated CD4+ T cells sorted from spleen or lymph node cells, taken before transplant. The V gene is TRBV20-1, the J gene TRBJ2-5; no clear D. This sequence originates from a human donor who was the organ donor for an intestinal transplant. CDR3 in amino acids: CSATRETQYF. For the CDR3, the DNA is TGCAGTGCCACTCGGGAGACCCAGTACTTC.